This T cell receptor (beta chain) was observed in a study of blood T cell repertoires in COVID-19. Germline-derived CDR1 and CDR2 are SGHNT and YENEEA. The ends were cut back, 3 bases at V and 0 bases at J, with 19 bases in the middle. The CDR3 loop spans 18 amino acids. Assay: immunoSEQ multiplex PCR; the TCRdb copy retains only in-frame clones and omits some. The table shows about 29,000 clones, with approximately 88% occurring only once. The rearrangement uses TRBV11-3 and TRBJ2-3; D is perhaps TRBD2 (6 bases). Material: peripheral blood. The source is an elderly man with active COVID-19. The CDR3, as DNA: TGTGCCAGCAGCTTTGATGGCCGGGGGAATACTAGCACAGATACGCAGTATTTT. This gives the protein CASSFDGRGNTSTDTQYF.